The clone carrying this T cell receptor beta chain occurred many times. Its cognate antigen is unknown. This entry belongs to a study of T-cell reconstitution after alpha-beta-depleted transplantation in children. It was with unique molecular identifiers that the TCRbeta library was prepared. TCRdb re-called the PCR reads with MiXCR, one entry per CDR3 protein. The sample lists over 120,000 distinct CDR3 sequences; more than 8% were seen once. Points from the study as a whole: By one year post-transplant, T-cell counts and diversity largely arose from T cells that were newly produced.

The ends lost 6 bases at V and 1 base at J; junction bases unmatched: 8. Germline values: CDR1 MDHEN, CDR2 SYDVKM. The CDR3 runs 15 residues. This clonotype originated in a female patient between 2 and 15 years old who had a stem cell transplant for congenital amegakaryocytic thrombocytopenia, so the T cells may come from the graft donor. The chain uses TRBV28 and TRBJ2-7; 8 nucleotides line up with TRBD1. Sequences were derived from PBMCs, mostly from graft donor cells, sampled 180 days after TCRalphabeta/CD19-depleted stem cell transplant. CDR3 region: CASRGGQVGSYEQYF. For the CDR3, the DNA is TGTGCCAGCAGGGGGGGACAGGTTGGGTCCTACGAGCAGTACTTC. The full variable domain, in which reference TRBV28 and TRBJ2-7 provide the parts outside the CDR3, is DVKVTQSSRYLVKRTGEKVFLECVQDMDHENMFWYRQDPGLGLRLIYFSYDVKMKEKGDIPEGYSVSREKKERFSLILESASTNQTSMYLCASRGGQVGSYEQYFGPGTRLTVT.